The 5 T cell receptor beta chains below come from one sample, sequenced in a study of blood T cell repertoires in COVID-19. The protocol was immunoSEQ multiplex PCR, while the TCRdb copy is restricted to in-frame clones and leaves out a portion. The sample holds 240,000 or so clones; approximately 82% are singletons and the top ten take over 1.5%. The sample taken for sequencing was peripheral blood. Source of these receptors: a woman older than 75 with acute or convalescent COVID-19.

The rearrangement joins TRBV11-2 to TRBJ1-2, with TRBD1 as a possible D gene (5 bases). The CDR3 has 14 amino acids. Trimming took 0 bases from V and 8 from J, leaving 13 bases between them. The V gene's germline CDR1 is SGHAT and CDR2 FQNNGV. The CDR3 DNA is TGTGCCAGCAGCTTAGATGGGCAGGGATTCGGCTACACCTTC. It yields the protein CASSLDGQGFGYTF. The full variable domain, with the rest looked up from reference TRBV11-2 and TRBJ1-2, is EAGVAQSPRYKIIEKRQSVAFWCNPISGHATLYWYQQILGQGPKLLIQFQNNGVVDDSQLPKDRFSAERLKGVDSTLKIQPAKLEDSAVYLCASSLDGQGFGYTFGSGTRLTVV.

The chain carries TRBV5-1 and TRBJ2-7; 7 bases are a match to TRBD1. Germline lookup yields CDR1 SGHRS and CDR2 YFSETQ. The V segment lost 4 bases and the J segment 2 bases; nucleotides outside the gene matches: 9. The CDR3 loop spans 15 amino acids. This CDR3 is CASSRDWTGTYEQYF. The CDR3 DNA reads TGCGCCAGCAGCCGAGATTGGACAGGTACCTACGAGCAGTACTTC. Drawing the rest from reference TRBV5-1 and TRBJ2-7, the complete variable domain is KAGVTQTPRYLIKTRGQQVTLSCSPISGHRSVSWYQQTPGQGLQFLFEYFSETQRNKGNFPGRFSGRQFSNSRSEMNVSTLELGDSALYLCASSRDWTGTYEQYFGPGTRLTVT.

The V and J genes are TRBV5-4 and TRBJ2-5, with D tentatively TRBD2 (5 bases). Germline loops: CDR1 SGHNT, CDR2 YYREEE (reference sequence). The CDR3 length is 15 residues. V lost 0 bases and J lost 1, with 10 bases in between. CDR3 loop: CASSLVAGPQETQYF. As DNA, the CDR3 is TGTGCCAGCAGCTTGGTGGCGGGCCCCCAAGAGACCCAGTACTTC.

On this clone itself: Within the sample, other DNA sequences also encode this same CDR3. The chain is built from TRBV18 and TRBJ1-1, with D maybe TRBD1 (6 bases). This CDR3 spans 14 amino acids. CDR1 is KGHSH and CDR2 is LQKENI in the germline V gene. Trimming took off 4 bases at V and 5 bases at J, with 14 bases between the two ends. The CDR3 loop is CASSLDGGLTEAFF. The CDR3 bases are TGTGCCAGCTCACTCGACGGGGGGCTGACTGAAGCTTTCTTT.

The gene calls are TRBV7-9 and TRBJ2-7, with 7 nucleotides matching TRBD2. The CDR3 covers 13 residues. With V trimmed by 3 bases and J by 7 bases, 6 bases remained unmatched. The V gene's germline CDR1 is SEHNR and CDR2 FQNEAQ (reference sequence). The CDR3 is CASSFHAGDEQYF. The CDR3 DNA reads as TGTGCCAGCAGCTTCCACGCGGGGGATGAGCAGTACTTC. Full variable domain (remainder filled in from reference TRBV7-9 and TRBJ2-7): DTGVSQNPRHKITKRGQNVTFRCDPISEHNRLYWYRQTLGQGPEFLTYFQNEAQLEKSRLLSDRFSAERPKGSFSTLEIQRTEQGDSAMYLCASSFHAGDEQYFGPGTRLTVT.